This note documents a single T cell receptor beta chain sequence. Its antigen is still unknown. A much larger clone is a single base away; this may be a read error. The CDR3 end shows no conserved phenylalanine or tryptophan, and so a read error is likely. This sample stems from a study of Graves' ophthalmopathy and Graves' hyperthyroidism. General study points: Appearing in blood as well were most expanded thyroid clonotypes above 0.001 frequency.

Amplified material comprised TCR beta CDR3 regions derived from RNA transcripts. An initial RT-PCR round employing HTBI primers preceded a second-round multiplex PCR. TCRdb reprocessed the multiplex PCR reads with MiXCR, giving one entry per CDR3 protein. The repertoire holds roughly 410,000 distinct CDR3 sequences, with 15% to 19% as singletons. Pregnancy or lactation, uncontrolled infections and other autoimmune diseases were grounds for excluding patients. PBMCs had their origin in fresh peripheral blood (approximately 10 ml). The sequence came from a woman between 18 and 29 years old with stable Graves' hyperthyroidism. The sequenced material came from peripheral blood.

The CDR3 loop is CATSGGRWTEAFV. In DNA, the CDR3 is TGTGCCACAAGCGGGGGGCGATGGACTGAAGCTTTCGTT. This chain connects TRBV6-1 to TRBJ1-1, with D perhaps TRBD1 (6 bases). Germline CDR1 reads MNHNS; CDR2 reads SASEGT. The CDR3 loop spans 13 amino acids. V lost 10 bases to trimming and J lost 5 bases, with 17 bases between them.